These T cell receptor beta chains were read from a single sample in a study of blood T cell repertoires in COVID-19. The table came from immunoSEQ multiplex PCR; TCRdb's copy has only in-frame clones and leaves some out. Among under 250,000 clones listed, about 83% were seen once. Sequenced sample: PBMCs or T cells enriched from blood (not recorded which). The source is a woman aged 40 to 50 who had been exposed to COVID-19. Each CDR3 is given with its conserved first and last residue. Each record gives: D gene, CDR3 length, J gene, V gene, CDR3 protein, CDR3 DNA. The D gene is left open where the match is weak.

d_gene: .
len: 14
j_gene: TRBJ2-5
v_gene: TRBV7-2
CDR3aa: CASSFRQTQETQYF
CDR3nt: TGTGCCAGCAGCTTCCGACAGACTCAAGAGACCCAGTACTTC

d_gene: .
len: 13
j_gene: TRBJ1-3
v_gene: TRBV7-2
CDR3aa: CASSLSSGNTIYF
CDR3nt: TGTGCCAGCAGCCTGAGCTCTGGAAACACCATATATTTT

d_gene: .
len: 13
j_gene: TRBJ1-1
v_gene: TRBV2
CDR3aa: CASRRDGNTEAFF
CDR3nt: TGTGCCAGCAGGCGGGACGGGAACACTGAAGCTTTCTTT

d_gene: .
len: 14
j_gene: TRBJ2-1
v_gene: TRBV28
CDR3aa: CASSFQGGYNEQFF
CDR3nt: TGTGCCAGCAGTTTTCAGGGGGGATACAATGAGCAGTTCTTC

d_gene: .
len: 15
j_gene: TRBJ1-2
v_gene: TRBV19
CDR3aa: CASSDRGGRPYGYTF
CDR3nt: TGTGCCAGCTCGGACCGGGGGGGACGCCCCTATGGCTACACCTTC

d_gene: TRBD1
len: 15
j_gene: TRBJ1-4
v_gene: TRBV6-5
CDR3aa: CASNSRGPANEKLFF
CDR3nt: TGTGCCAGCAATTCAAGGGGGCCGGCTAATGAAAAACTGTTTTTT

d_gene: .
len: 12
j_gene: TRBJ1-2
v_gene: TRBV2
CDR3aa: CASSRDGEGYTF
CDR3nt: TGTGCCAGCAGCCGGGATGGAGAAGGCTACACCTTC

d_gene: .
len: 13
j_gene: TRBJ1-2
v_gene: TRBV28
CDR3aa: CASSLASLYGYTF
CDR3nt: TGTGCCAGCAGTTTGGCCTCTCTCTATGGCTACACCTTC

d_gene: TRBD2
len: 15
j_gene: TRBJ2-7
v_gene: TRBV5-1
CDR3aa: CASSYLAGTSYEQYF
CDR3nt: TGCGCCAGCAGCTACCTAGCGGGGACCTCCTACGAGCAGTACTTC

d_gene: TRBD1
len: 16
j_gene: TRBJ1-1
v_gene: TRBV6-2/TRBV6-3
CDR3aa: CASSAFPGQGPTEAFF
CDR3nt: TGTGCCAGCAGCGCCTTCCCGGGACAGGGGCCAACTGAAGCTTTCTTT

d_gene: .
len: 17
j_gene: TRBJ1-4
v_gene: TRBV9
CDR3aa: CASSARQNLLSNEKLFF
CDR3nt: TGTGCCAGCAGCGCACGACAGAACCTTTTAAGTAATGAAAAACTGTTTTTT

d_gene: TRBD2
len: 14
j_gene: TRBJ2-5
v_gene: TRBV7-2
CDR3aa: CASSWTSGEETQYF
CDR3nt: TGTGCCAGCAGCTGGACTAGCGGGGAAGAGACCCAGTACTTC

d_gene: .
len: 16
j_gene: TRBJ1-1
v_gene: TRBV9
CDR3aa: CASSVGSRAVNTEAFF
CDR3nt: TGTGCCAGCAGCGTAGGGTCGAGGGCGGTGAACACTGAAGCTTTCTTT

d_gene: .
len: 17
j_gene: TRBJ2-2
v_gene: TRBV7-3
CDR3aa: CASSFPKGGTNTGELFF
CDR3nt: TGTGCCAGCAGCTTCCCTAAGGGGGGGACGAACACCGGGGAGCTGTTTTTT

d_gene: .
len: 13
j_gene: TRBJ2-2
v_gene: TRBV7-2
CDR3aa: CASSLTPYGELFF
CDR3nt: TGTGCCAGCAGCCTAACCCCATACGGGGAGCTGTTTTTT

d_gene: .
len: 12
j_gene: TRBJ1-1
v_gene: TRBV11-3
CDR3aa: CASSQDGNVPFF
CDR3nt: TGTGCCAGCAGCCAGGACGGGAACGTCCCTTTCTTT